These 19 T cell receptor beta chains originate from one sample sequenced in a study of cytomegalovirus exposure and HLA in healthy donors. The PCR had 60 Vbeta and 13 Jbeta primers. Libraries were prepared by immunoSEQ multiplex PCR; TCRdb keeps only in-frame clonotypes and omits some of them. The sample includes over 100,000 clones, about 80% seen only once; the top ten take around 7.7%. The sample consisted of PBMCs. These receptors were taken from a woman in her fifties or sixties in good health and CMV-seropositive.

This chain uses TRBV6-5 with TRBJ2-1, with 7 positions matching TRBD2. Germline values: CDR1 MNHEY, CDR2 SVGAGI. The CDR3 covers 12 residues. V lost 6 bases to trimming and J lost 9 bases; unmatched junction nucleotides: 5. CDR3 protein: CASSRTSAEQFF. In DNA, the CDR3 is TGTGCCAGCAGCCGCACTAGCGCTGAGCAGTTCTTC.

The chain recombines TRBV4-3 with TRBJ2-3; possible D gene TRBD1, 6 bases. This CDR3 is built from 16 residues. The germline gives CDR1 LGHNA, CDR2 YSLEER. Trimming stripped 0 bases from V and 3 bases from J, with 13 bases between. As DNA, the CDR3 is TGCGCCAGCAGCCAAGATAGCAGGGGAGAAACAGATACGCAGTATTTT. Translated: CASSQDSRGETDTQYF.

This chain links TRBV4-3 with TRBJ2-1; the match to TRBD2 covers 8 bases. Germline CDR1 is LGHNA and CDR2 is YSLEER. Trimming took 1 base from V and 3 from J; bases not matched to a gene: 2. This CDR3 is built from 15 residues. CDR3 coding DNA: TGCGCCAGCAGCCAAGTCGGGGGGGGCTACAATGAGCAGTTCTTC. Translating it yields CASSQVGGGYNEQFF.

Points on this clone: Different DNA sequences within this sample yield the same CDR3. The V gene is TRBV7-3, the J gene TRBJ2-1, with TRBD1 matching over 7 bases. The CDR3 totals 14 residues. CDR1 is SGHTA and CDR2 is FQGTGA in the germline V gene. The V segment lost 0 bases and the J segment 7 bases; nucleotides outside the gene matches: 3. CDR3 sequence (DNA): TGTGCCAGCAGCTTAACAGGGGGCGGGAATGAGCAGTTCTTC. Its translation is CASSLTGGGNEQFF.

The V call is TRBV4-1, the J call TRBJ2-7; 11 bases line up with TRBD1. CDR3 length: 17 amino acids. The junction had 8 bases not matched to a gene; V was cut back by 4 bases and J by 0 bases. The germline V gene encodes CDR1 MGHRA and CDR2 YSYEKL. CDR3 sequence: CASSLPSGQGASYEQYF. In nucleotides, the CDR3 is TGCGCCAGCAGCCTACCCTCAGGACAGGGGGCCTCCTACGAGCAGTACTTC.

In this sample, this clone turned up once. CDR3 DNA: TGTGCCAGCAGCTTACAGGGTGGTATGAACACTGAAGCTTTCTTT. It translates to CASSLQGGMNTEAFF. V gene TRBV7-2 combines with J gene TRBJ1-1, with D possibly matching TRBD1 (5 bases). V lost 2 bases, J lost 0 bases, and 10 bases lay in between. The CDR3 covers 15 residues. CDR1 is SGHTA and CDR2 is FQGNSA in the germline V gene.

The chain combines TRBV5-6 with TRBJ1-5, with TRBD1 as a possible D gene (5 bases). The CDR3 covers 18 residues. Germline V gene data show CDR1 as SGHDT and CDR2 as YYEEEE. V lost 3 bases and J 0 bases, leaving 19 bases between the germline ends. In DNA, the CDR3 is TGTGCCAGCAGCTGGGGGGGAATAGTGGCCAATAGCAATCAGCCCCAGCATTTT. Translated: CASSWGGIVANSNQPQHF.

This CDR3 is CASSPGTGGAGYTF. DNA for the CDR3: TGCGCCAGCAGCCCCGGGACAGGGGGCGCGGGCTACACCTTC. This sequence joins TRBV5-1 and TRBJ1-2, with 12 nucleotides matching TRBD1. The CDR3 totals 14 residues. Germline V gene data show CDR1 as SGHRS and CDR2 as YFSETQ. With V trimmed by 4 bases and J by 8 bases, 6 bases remained unmatched.

The gene calls are TRBV7-3 and TRBJ2-5; D is possibly TRBD1 (5 bases). V was clipped by 5 bases and J by 9 bases, with 16 bases between them. The CDR3 is made up of 13 amino acids. Germline CDR1 reads SGHTA; CDR2 reads FQGTGA. This CDR3 reads CASSPEWGDAQYF. Written as DNA, the CDR3 is TGTGCCAGCAGCCCGGAGTGGGGCGACGCCCAGTACTTC.

This clone was detected a few times. This chain uses TRBV27 with TRBJ2-1; TRBD2 aligns across 8 bases. CDR1 is MNHEY, CDR2 SMNVEV, per germline (reference sequence). V was clipped by 1 base and J by 8 bases; unmatched bases: 7. There are 15 residues in the CDR3. As DNA, the CDR3 is TGTGCCAGCAGTTTATACGGGAGGGGGGGCGATGAGCAGTTCTTC. The encoded protein is CASSLYGRGGDEQFF.

For this clone: Other DNA sequences in this specimen translate into the identical CDR3. This chain connects TRBV5-1 to TRBJ1-2; 9 bases are shared with TRBD1. The CDR3 runs to 14 residues. CDR1 and CDR2 from the germline V gene are SGHRS and YFSETQ. With V trimmed by 0 bases and J by 3 bases, 0 bases remained unmatched. CDR3 region: CASSLGQGDYGYTF. The CDR3 region has the DNA TGCGCCAGCAGCTTGGGACAGGGGGACTATGGCTACACCTTC.

The genes are TRBV11-2 and TRBJ2-7, with TRBD1 identical over 7 bases. From germline, CDR1 is SGHAT and CDR2 FQNNGV. After removal of 5 bases from V and 3 bases from J, the junction contained 4 bases not matched to a gene. This CDR3 has 13 amino acids. The CDR3, as DNA: TGTGCCAGCAGCAGCCGGGACAGCTACGAGCAGTACTTC. It translates to CASSSRDSYEQYF.

The gene calls are TRBV2 and TRBJ2-1; unclear D gene. Trimming took 4 bases from V and 0 from J, leaving 10 bases between them. Germline lookup yields CDR1 SNHLY and CDR2 FYNNEI. This CDR3 contains 15 residues. The CDR3 loop is CASSGQASSYNEQFF. CDR3 in DNA: TGTGCCAGCAGTGGTCAAGCTAGCTCCTACAATGAGCAGTTCTTC.

The chain's CDR3 is CASRENYEQYF. The CDR3 region has the DNA TGTGCCAGCAGAGAGAACTACGAGCAGTACTTC. This chain links TRBV6-5 with TRBJ2-7; D uncertain. V was cut by 6 bases and J by 3 bases, with 6 bases left in between. This CDR3 is built from 11 residues. Germline-derived CDR1 and CDR2 are MNHEY and SVGAGI.

This clone was observed a handful of times. The V gene is TRBV9, the J gene TRBJ1-3; D gene uncertain. Germline CDR1 SGDLS, CDR2 YYNGEE. The V end lost 6 bases, the J end lost 0 bases, and 13 bases lay between the germline ends. The CDR3 covers 15 residues. CDR3 bases: TGTGCCAGCACGGCCGAGACGGGCTCTGGAAACACCATATATTTT. Its translation: CASTAETGSGNTIYF.

The chain uses TRBV4-1 and TRBJ2-7; TRBD2 matches at 10 bases. J lost 2 bases, V lost 4 bases, and 5 bases had no gene match. CDR1 and CDR2 from the germline V gene are MGHRA and YSYEKL. The CDR3 totals 15 residues. Written as DNA, the CDR3 is TGCGCCAGCAGCCTTAGAACTAGCGGGGCCTACGAGCAGTACTTC. Protein: CASSLRTSGAYEQYF.

This CDR3 is CASSLEGLAPYNEQFF. CDR3 coding DNA: TGTGCCAGCAGCTTAGAGGGACTAGCCCCTTACAATGAGCAGTTCTTC. The chain recombines TRBV13 with TRBJ2-1; TRBD2 agrees at 9 bases. CDR3 size: 16 residues. V shed 1 base and J 4 bases; nucleotides not matched to a gene: 5. The germline CDR1 and CDR2 sequences are PRHDT and FYEKMQ (reference sequence).

V is TRBV6-5 and J is TRBJ2-1, with D uncertain. The germline CDR1 and CDR2 sequences are MNHEY and SVGAGI. V lost 5 bases and J 8 bases, leaving 7 bases between the germline ends. CDR3 size: 11 residues. The CDR3 sequence: CASSRRDEQFF. The CDR3 region has the DNA TGTGCCAGCAGTCGACGGGATGAGCAGTTCTTC.

The chain has TRBV21-1 and TRBJ2-7; TRBD2 reflects the table's D call only, with no check against the DNA. TRBV21-1 corresponds to a pseudogene. The CDR3 sequence is 12 residues long. In DNA, the CDR3 is TGTGCCAGCAGCGCTAAAAAGGAGGGTAGGTACTTC. Protein: CASSAKKEGRYF.